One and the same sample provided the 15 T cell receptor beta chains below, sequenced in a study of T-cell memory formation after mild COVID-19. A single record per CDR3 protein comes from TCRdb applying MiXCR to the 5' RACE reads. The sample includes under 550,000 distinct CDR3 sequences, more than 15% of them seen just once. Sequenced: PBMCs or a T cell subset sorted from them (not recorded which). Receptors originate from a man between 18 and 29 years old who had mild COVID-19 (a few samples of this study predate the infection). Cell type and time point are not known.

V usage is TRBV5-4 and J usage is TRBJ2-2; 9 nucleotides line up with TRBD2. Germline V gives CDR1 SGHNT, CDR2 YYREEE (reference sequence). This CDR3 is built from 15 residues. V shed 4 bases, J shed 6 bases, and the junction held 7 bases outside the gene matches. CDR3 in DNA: TGTGCCAGCAGCCCGAGCGGGGGGCGGGCCGGGGAGCTGTTTTTT. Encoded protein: CASSPSGGRAGELFF.

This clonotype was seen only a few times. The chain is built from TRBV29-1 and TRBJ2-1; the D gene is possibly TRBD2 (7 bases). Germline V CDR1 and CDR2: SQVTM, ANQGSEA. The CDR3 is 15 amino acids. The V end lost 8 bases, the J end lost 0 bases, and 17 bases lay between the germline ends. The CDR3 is CSYAGASSSYNEQFF. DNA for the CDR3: TGCAGCTATGCGGGGGCCTCGAGCTCCTACAATGAGCAGTTCTTC.

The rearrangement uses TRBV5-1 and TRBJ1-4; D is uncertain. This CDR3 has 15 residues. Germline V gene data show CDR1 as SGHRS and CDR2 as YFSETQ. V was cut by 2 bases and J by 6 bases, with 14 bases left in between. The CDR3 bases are TGCGCCAGCAGCTTCTTTCCCGGTGAGGATGAAAAACTGTTTTTT. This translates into CASSFFPGEDEKLFF.

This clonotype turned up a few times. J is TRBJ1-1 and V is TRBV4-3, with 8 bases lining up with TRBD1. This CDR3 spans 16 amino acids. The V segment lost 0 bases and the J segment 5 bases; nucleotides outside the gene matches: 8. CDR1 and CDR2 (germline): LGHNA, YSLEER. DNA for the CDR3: TGCGCCAGCAGCCAAGATCTCGGGCAGGGGGCAACTGAAGCTTTCTTT. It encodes CASSQDLGQGATEAFF.

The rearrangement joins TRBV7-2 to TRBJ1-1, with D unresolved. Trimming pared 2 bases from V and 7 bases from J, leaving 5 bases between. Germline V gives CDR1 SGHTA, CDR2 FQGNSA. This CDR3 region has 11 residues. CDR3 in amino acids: CASSLPGEAFF. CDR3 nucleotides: TGTGCCAGCAGCTTACCGGGTGAAGCTTTCTTT. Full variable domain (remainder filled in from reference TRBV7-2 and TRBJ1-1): GAGVSQSPSNKVTEKGKDVELRCDPISGHTALYWYRQSLGQGLEFLIYFQGNSAPDKSGLPSDRFSAERTGGSVSTLTIQRTQQEDSAVYLCASSLPGEAFFGQGTRLTVV.

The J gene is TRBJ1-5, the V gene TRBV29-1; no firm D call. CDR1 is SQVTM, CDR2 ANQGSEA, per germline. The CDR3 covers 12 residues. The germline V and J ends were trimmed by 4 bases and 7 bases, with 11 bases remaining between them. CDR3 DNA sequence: TGCAGCGTTGGGATGGGCGGGCAGCCCCAGCATTTT. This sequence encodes CSVGMGGQPQHF. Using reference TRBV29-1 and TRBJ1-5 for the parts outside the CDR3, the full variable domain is SAVISQKPSRDICQRGTSLTIQCQVDSQVTMMFWYRQQPGQSLTLIATANQGSEATYESGFVIDKFPISRPNLTFSTLTVSNMSPEDSSIYLCSVGMGGQPQHFGDGTRLSIL.

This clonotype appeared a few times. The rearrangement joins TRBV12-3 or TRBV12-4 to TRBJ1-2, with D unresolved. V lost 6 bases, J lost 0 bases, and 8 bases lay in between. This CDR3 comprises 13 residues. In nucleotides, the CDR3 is TGTGCCAGCAGGAGGACTTCTAACTATGGCTACACCTTC. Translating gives CASRRTSNYGYTF.

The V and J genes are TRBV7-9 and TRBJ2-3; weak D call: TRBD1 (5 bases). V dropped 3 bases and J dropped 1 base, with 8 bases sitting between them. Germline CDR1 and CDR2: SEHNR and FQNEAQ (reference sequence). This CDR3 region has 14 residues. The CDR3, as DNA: TGTGCCAGCAGCTTTGGCAGGGGCACAGATACGCAGTATTTT. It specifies CASSFGRGTDTQYF.

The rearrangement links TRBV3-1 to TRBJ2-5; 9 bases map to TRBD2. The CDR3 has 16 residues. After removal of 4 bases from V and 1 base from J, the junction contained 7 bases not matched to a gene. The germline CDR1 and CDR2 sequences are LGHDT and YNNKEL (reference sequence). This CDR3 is CASSLRTSESQETQYF. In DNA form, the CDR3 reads TGTGCCAGCAGCCTAAGGACTAGCGAATCCCAAGAGACCCAGTACTTC.

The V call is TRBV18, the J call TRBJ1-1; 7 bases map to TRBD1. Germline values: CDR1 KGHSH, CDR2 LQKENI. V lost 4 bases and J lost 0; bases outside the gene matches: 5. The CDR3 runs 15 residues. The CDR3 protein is CASSQLQGLNTEAFF. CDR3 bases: TGTGCCAGCTCACAATTACAGGGGTTGAACACTGAAGCTTTCTTT.

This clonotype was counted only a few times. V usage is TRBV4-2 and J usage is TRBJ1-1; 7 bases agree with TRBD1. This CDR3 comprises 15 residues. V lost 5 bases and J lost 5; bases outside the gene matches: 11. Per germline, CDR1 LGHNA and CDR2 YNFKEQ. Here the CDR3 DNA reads TGTGCCAGCAGCACCCAGACAGGGATGGGGACTGAAGCTTTCTTT. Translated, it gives CASSTQTGMGTEAFF.

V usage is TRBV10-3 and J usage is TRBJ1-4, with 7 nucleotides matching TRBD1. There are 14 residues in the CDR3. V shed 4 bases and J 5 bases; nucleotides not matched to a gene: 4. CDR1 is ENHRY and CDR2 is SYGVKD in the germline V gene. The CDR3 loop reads CAISAGTANEKLFF. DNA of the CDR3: TGTGCCATCAGTGCCGGGACAGCGAATGAAAAACTGTTTTTT.

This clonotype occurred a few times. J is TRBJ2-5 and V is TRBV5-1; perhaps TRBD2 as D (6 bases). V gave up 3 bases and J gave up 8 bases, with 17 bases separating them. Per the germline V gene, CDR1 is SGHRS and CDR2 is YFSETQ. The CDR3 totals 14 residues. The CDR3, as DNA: TGCGCCAGCAGCTCGTACGAGACTAGGGGAACCCAGTACTTC. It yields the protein CASSSYETRGTQYF.

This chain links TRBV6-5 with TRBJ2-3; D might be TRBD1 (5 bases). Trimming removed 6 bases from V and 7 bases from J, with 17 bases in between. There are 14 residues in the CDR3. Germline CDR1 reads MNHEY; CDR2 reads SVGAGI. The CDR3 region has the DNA TGTGCCAGCAGCCCGTGGGAAGGGGCATATACGCAGTATTTT. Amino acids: CASSPWEGAYTQYF.

The CDR3 sequence is CASSQEIRGTGEAFF. The CDR3 DNA reads TGCGCCAGCAGCCAAGAAATAAGAGGAACAGGAGAAGCTTTCTTT. This chain links TRBV4-3 with TRBJ1-1; perhaps TRBD1 as D (5 bases). The V gene lost 0 bases and the J gene lost 8 bases, with 16 bases spanning the gap. This CDR3 comprises 15 residues. CDR1 and CDR2 (germline): LGHNA, YSLEER.